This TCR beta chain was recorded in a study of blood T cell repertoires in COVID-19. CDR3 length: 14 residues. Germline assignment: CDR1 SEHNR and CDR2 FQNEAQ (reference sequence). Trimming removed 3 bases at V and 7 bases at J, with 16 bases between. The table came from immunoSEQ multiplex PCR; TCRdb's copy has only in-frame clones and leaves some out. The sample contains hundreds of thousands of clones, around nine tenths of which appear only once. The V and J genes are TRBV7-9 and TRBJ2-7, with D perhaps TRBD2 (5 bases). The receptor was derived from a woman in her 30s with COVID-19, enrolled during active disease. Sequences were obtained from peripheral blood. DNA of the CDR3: TGTGCCAGCAGCTTCGGAGGAGGCCTCGGAGAGCAGTACGTC. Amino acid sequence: CASSFGGGLGEQYV.